This TCR beta chain is from a study of blood T cell repertoires in COVID-19. About the research overall: Researchers got acute and convalescent COVID-19 samples from the United States, Italy and Spain. PBMCs, B-cell-depleted T cells, or T cells were the source of the cDNA or gDNA that made up the material.

As processed by the authors: Reference gene primer amplification gave nucleated cell count estimates. The assay was immunoSEQ multiplex PCR, and TCRdb's table has in-frame clones only and misses some. The V and J calls and the clone size are those of that table, but D and trimming were determined from the DNA. The sample lists around 200,000 clones, approximately 80% occurring once. This TCR was sampled from a human donor in a cohort sampled during active COVID-19. Sequencing input: peripheral blood.

This CDR3 reads CASSFGVGSANYGYTF. DNA of the CDR3: TGTGCCAGCAGCTTTGGCGTGGGCTCAGCTAACTATGGCTACACCTTC. J is TRBJ1-2 and V is TRBV5-6; the D is unclear. Germline loops: CDR1 SGHDT, CDR2 YYEEEE. V was trimmed by 2 bases and J by 0 bases, leaving 14 bases between them. The CDR3 is made up of 16 amino acids.